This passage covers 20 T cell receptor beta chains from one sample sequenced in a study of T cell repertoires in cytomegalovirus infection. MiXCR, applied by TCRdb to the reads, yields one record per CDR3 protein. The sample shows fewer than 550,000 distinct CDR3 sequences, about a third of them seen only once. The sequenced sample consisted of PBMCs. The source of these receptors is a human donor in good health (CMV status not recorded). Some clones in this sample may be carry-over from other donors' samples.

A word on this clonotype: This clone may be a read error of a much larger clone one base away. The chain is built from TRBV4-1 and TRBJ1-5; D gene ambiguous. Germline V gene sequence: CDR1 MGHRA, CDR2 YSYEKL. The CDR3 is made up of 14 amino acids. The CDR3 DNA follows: TGCGCCAGCATCCAAGATTGGGACAATCAGCCCCAGCATTTT. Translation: CASIQDWDNQPQHF.

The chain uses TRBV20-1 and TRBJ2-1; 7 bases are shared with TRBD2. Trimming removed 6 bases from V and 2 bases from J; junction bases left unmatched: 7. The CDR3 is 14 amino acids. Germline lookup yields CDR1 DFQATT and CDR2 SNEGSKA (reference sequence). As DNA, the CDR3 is TGCAGTGCCCACCGACTAGCAACCTACAATGAGCAGTTCTTC. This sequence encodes CSAHRLATYNEQFF.

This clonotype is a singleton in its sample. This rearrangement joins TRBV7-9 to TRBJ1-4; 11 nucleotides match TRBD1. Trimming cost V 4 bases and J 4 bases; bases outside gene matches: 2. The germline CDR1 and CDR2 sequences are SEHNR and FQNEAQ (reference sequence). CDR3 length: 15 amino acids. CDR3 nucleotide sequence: TGTGCCAGCAGCTATGGGACAGGGGGTAATGAAAAACTGTTTTTT. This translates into CASSYGTGGNEKLFF.

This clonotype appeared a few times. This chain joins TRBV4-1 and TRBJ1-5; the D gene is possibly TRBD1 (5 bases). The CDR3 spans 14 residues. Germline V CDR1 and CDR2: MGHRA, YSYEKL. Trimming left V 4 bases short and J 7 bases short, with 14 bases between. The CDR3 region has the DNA TGCGCCAGCAGCCCTTCGGGGGATTTCCAGCCCCAGCATTTT. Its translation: CASSPSGDFQPQHF.

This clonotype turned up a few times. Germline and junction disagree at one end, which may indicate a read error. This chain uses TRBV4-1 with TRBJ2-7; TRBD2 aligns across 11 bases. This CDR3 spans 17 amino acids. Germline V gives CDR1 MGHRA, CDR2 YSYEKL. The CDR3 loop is CASSQVRLSGGAHEQYF. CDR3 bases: TGTGCCAGCAGCCAAGTGCGGCTTAGCGGGGGGGCCCACGAGCAGTACTTC.

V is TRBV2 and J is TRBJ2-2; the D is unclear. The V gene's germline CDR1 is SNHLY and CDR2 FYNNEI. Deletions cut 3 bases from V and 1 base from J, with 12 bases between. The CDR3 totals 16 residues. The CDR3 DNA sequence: TGTGCCAGCAGTGAGCTTCGGCAGAGGAACACCGGGGAGCTGTTTTTT. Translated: CASSELRQRNTGELFF.

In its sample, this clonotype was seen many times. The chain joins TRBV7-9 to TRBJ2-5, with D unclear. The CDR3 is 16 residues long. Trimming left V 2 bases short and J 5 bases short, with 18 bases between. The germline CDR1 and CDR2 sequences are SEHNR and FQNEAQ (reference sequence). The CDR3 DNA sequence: TGTGCCAGCAGCTTACCATCAACGCGTGTGGGGGAGACCCAGTACTTC. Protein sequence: CASSLPSTRVGETQYF.

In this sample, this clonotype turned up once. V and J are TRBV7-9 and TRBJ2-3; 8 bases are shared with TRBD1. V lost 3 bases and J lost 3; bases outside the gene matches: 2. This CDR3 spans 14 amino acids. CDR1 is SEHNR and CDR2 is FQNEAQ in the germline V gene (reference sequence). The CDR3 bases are TGTGCCAGCAGCTTCCAGGGGGCGACAGATACGCAGTATTTT. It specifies CASSFQGATDTQYF. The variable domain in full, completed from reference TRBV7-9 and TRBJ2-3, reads DTGVSQNPRHKITKRGQNVTFRCDPISEHNRLYWYRQTLGQGPEFLTYFQNEAQLEKSRLLSDRFSAERPKGSFSTLEIQRTEQGDSAMYLCASSFQGATDTQYFGPGTRLTVL.

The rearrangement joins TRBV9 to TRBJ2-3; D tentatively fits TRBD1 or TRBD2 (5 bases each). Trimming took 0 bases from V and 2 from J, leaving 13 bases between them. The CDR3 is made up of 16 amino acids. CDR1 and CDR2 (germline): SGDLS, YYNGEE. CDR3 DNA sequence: TGTGCCAGCAGCGTAGTAGGGACGGCAAACACAGATACGCAGTATTTT. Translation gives CASSVVGTANTDTQYF.

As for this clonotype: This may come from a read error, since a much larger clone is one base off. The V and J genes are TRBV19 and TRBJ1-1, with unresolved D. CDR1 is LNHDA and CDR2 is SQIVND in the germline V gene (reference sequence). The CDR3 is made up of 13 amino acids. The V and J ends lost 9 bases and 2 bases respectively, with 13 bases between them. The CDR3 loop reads CASQLWGNTEAFF. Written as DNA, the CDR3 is TGTGCCAGCCAGCTGTGGGGTAACACTGAAGCTTTCTTT.

The CDR3 sequence: CASSFVDQETQYF. CDR3 DNA sequence: TGTGCCAGCAGTTTCGTGGACCAAGAGACCCAGTACTTC. The rearrangement joins TRBV12-3 or TRBV12-4 to TRBJ2-5; D remains unclear. With 3 bases removed from V and 0 bases from J, the gap between germline ends came to 5 bases. The CDR3 is made up of 13 amino acids.

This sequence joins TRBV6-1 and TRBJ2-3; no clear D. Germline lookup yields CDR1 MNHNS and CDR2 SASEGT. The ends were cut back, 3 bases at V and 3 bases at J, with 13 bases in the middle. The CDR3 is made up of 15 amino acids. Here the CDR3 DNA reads TGTGCCAGCAGTGAGATCTTGGCCGTTACAGATACGCAGTATTTT. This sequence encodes CASSEILAVTDTQYF.

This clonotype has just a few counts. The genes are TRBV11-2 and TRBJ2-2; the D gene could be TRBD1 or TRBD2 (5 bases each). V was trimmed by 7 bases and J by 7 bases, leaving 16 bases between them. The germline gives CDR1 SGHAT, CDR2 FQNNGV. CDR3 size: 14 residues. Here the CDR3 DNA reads TGTGCCAGCACCCGGGGCCAAGGGATCGGGGAGCTGTTTTTT. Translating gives CASTRGQGIGELFF. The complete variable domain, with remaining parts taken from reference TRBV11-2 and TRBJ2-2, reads EAGVAQSPRYKIIEKRQSVAFWCNPISGHATLYWYQQILGQGPKLLIQFQNNGVVDDSQLPKDRFSAERLKGVDSTLKIQPAKLEDSAVYLCASTRGQGIGELFFGEGSRLTVL.

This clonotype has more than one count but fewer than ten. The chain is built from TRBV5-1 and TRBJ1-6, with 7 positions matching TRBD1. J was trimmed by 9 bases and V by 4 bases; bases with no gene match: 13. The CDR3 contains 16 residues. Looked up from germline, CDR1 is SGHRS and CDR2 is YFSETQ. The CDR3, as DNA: TGCGCCAGCAGCCTAGTGGTACCAGGGGGAACTTCACCCCTCCACTTT. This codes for CASSLVVPGGTSPLHF.

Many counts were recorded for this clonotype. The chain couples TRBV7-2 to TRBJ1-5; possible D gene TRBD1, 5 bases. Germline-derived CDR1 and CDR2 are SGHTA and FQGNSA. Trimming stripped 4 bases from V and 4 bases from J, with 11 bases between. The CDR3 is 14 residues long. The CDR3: CASSWDGTNQPQHF. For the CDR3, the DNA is TGTGCCAGCAGCTGGGACGGTACTAATCAGCCCCAGCATTTT.

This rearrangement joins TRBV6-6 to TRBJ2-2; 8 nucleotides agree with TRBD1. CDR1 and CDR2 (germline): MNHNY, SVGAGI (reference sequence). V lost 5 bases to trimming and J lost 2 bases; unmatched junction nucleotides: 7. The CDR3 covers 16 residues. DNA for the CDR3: TGTGCCAGCAGTAGACAGGGGAGCCTTAACACCGGGGAGCTGTTTTTT. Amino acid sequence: CASSRQGSLNTGELFF.

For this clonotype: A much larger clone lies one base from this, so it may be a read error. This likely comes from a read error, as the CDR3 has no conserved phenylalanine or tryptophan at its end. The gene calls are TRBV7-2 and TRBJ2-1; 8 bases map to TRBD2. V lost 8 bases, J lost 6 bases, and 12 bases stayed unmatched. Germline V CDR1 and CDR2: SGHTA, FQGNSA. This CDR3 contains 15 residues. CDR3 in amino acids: CASERGGGWANEQFL. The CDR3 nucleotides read TGTGCCAGCGAAAGGGGCGGGGGGTGGGCCAATGAGCAGTTCTTA.

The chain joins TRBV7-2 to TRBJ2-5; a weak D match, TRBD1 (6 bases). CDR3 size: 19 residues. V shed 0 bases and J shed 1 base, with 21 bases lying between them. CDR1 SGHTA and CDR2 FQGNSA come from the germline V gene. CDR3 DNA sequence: TGTGCCAGCAGCTTAGCGAGGAAGTATGGACAGCCAGTCCAAGAGACCCAGTACTTC. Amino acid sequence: CASSLARKYGQPVQETQYF.

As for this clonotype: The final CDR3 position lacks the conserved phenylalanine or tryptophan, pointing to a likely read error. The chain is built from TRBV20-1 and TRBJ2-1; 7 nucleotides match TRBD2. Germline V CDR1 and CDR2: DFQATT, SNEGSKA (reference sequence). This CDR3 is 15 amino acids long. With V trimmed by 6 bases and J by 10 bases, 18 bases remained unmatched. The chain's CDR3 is CSAQGGGISIGEQFL. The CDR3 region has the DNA TGCAGTGCCCAGGGCGGGGGAATTTCGATTGGGGAGCAGTTCTTA.

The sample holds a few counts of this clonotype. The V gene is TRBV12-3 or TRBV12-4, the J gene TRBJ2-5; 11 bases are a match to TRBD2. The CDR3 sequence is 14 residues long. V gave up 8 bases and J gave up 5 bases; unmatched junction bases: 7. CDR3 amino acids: CASGLAGAEETQYF. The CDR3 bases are TGTGCCAGCGGACTAGCGGGCGCGGAGGAGACCCAGTACTTC.